This is a list of T cell receptor beta chains from one sample in a study of OX40 agonist ivuxolimab in advanced cancers. Sequenced by immunoSEQ multiplex PCR; TCRdb stores in-frame clones only, minus some. The sample includes 100,000 or so clones, around 85% seen only once; the top ten take 3.8%. This specimen consisted of CD4+ or CD8+ T cells sorted from blood, obtained in a trial of the OX40 agonist ivuxolimab. The receptors derive from an adult with an advanced solid tumor such as melanoma, head and neck, liver or kidney cancer. The CDR3 runs from the conserved cysteine through the conserved F or W. The D gene is left open where the match is weak. The size entry is marked missing in some rows and otherwise reads once, few, many or a size class.

j_call v_call d_call clone_size cdr3_aa cdr3_nt
TRBJ1-4 TRBV28 TRBD1 . CASREDRGNEKLFF TGTGCCAGCAGAGAGGACAGGGGTAATGAAAAACTGTTTTTT
TRBJ2-7 TRBV28 TRBD1 . CASSSTGASLRSYEQYF TGTGCCAGCAGTTCGACAGGGGCGTCCCTCCGCTCCTACGAGCAGTACTTC
TRBJ1-5 TRBV7-9 TRBD1 . CASSFPGGGQPQHF TGTGCCAGCAGCTTTCCAGGGGGCGGGCAGCCCCAGCATTTT
TRBJ2-1 TRBV10-2 TRBD1 . CASRDTGVTYNEQFF TGCGCCAGCAGGGATACAGGGGTGACCTACAATGAGCAGTTCTTC
TRBJ1-1 TRBV7-9 . . CASSLTVNTEAFF TGTGCCAGCAGCTTAACAGTGAACACTGAAGCTTTCTTT
TRBJ2-3 TRBV2 TRBD2 . CASIPGLAGGRTDTQYF TGTGCCAGCATCCCGGGACTAGCGGGAGGGAGGACAGATACGCAGTATTTT
TRBJ2-7 TRBV23-1 . . CASASIHGGPRSYEQYF TGCGCCAGCGCGTCAATCCACGGGGGGCCCCGCTCCTACGAGCAGTACTTC
TRBJ2-1 TRBV30 TRBD2 . CAYMGGTSGSLGRNEQFF TGTGCCTACATGGGCGGGACTAGCGGGAGCCTGGGTCGAAATGAGCAGTTCTTC
TRBJ2-5 TRBV2 . . CASSAGTSAETQYF TGTGCCAGCAGTGCCGGGACTTCTGCGGAGACCCAGTACTTC
TRBJ1-2 TRBV27 . . CASSRRGEHYGYTF TGTGCCAGCAGCCGACGCGGGGAGCACTATGGCTACACCTTC
TRBJ2-3 TRBV5-1 . . CASSLGFTGTDTQYF TGCGCCAGCAGCTTGGGGTTTACGGGCACAGATACGCAGTATTTT
TRBJ2-1 TRBV7-8 TRBD2 . CASSPRLAYEQFF TGTGCCAGCAGCCCCCGACTAGCATATGAGCAGTTCTTC
TRBJ2-7 TRBV7-6 TRBD2 . CASSILAESYEQYF TGTGCCAGCAGCATACTAGCGGAATCCTACGAGCAGTACTTC
TRBJ2-7 TRBV10-1 TRBD2 . CASSRLAGGREQYF TGCGCCAGCTCCCGGCTAGCGGGAGGGCGGGAGCAGTACTTC
TRBJ1-2 TRBV9 . . CASSDRVNYGYTF TGTGCCAGCAGCGACCGGGTGAACTATGGCTACACCTTC
TRBJ1-4 TRBV13 TRBD1 . CASSRVTGEVSPGEKLFF TGTGCCAGCAGCCGAGTGACAGGGGAAGTATCCCCGGGGGAAAAACTGTTTTTT
TRBJ1-1 TRBV14 TRBD1 few CASSLANRGLTEAFF TGTGCCAGCAGCCTGGCGAACAGGGGGTTAACTGAAGCTTTCTTT
TRBJ2-2 TRBV19 TRBD2 . CASTVAGVSGELFF TGTGCCAGTACCGTAGCGGGAGTCTCCGGGGAGCTGTTTTTT
TRBJ2-7 TRBV5-6 . . CASSLLRASSYEQYF TGTGCCAGCAGCTTGCTCAGGGCGTCCAGCTACGAGCAGTACTTC
TRBJ1-1 TRBV27 . few CASSSRSMNTEAFF TGTGCCAGCAGTTCGCGCAGTATGAACACTGAAGCTTTCTTT
TRBJ2-3 TRBV10-3 TRBD2 once CAISGSGSTDTQYF TGTGCCATCAGTGGAAGCGGGAGTACAGATACGCAGTATTTT
TRBJ2-1 TRBV9 TRBD2 . CASSAGGIEQFF TGTGCCAGCAGCGCCGGGGGGATCGAGCAGTTCTTC
TRBJ2-1 TRBV29-1 TRBD2 . CSVEDWSSGRSNEQFF TGCAGCGTTGAAGATTGGTCTAGCGGGCGATCCAATGAGCAGTTCTTC
TRBJ1-1 TRBV11-2 . . CASSLSTEAFF TGTGCCAGCAGCCTAAGCACTGAAGCTTTCTTT
TRBJ2-3 TRBV28 . . CASSFPRQVSSTDTQYF TGTGCCAGCAGTTTTCCGAGACAGGTTTCTAGCACAGATACGCAGTATTTT
TRBJ1-5 TRBV4-2 . . CASSHSTGHNQPQHF TGTGCCAGCAGCCATTCAACAGGGCACAATCAGCCCCAGCATTTT
TRBJ2-7 TRBV5-4 . . CASSPELASYEQYF TGTGCCAGCAGCCCCGAGTTAGCCTCCTACGAGCAGTACTTC
TRBJ2-1 TRBV5-4 TRBD1 . CASSLEDRDTGNEQFF TGTGCCAGCAGCTTGGAGGACAGGGACACAGGCAATGAGCAGTTCTTC
TRBJ2-7 TRBV11-3 . . CASSLRFEQYF TGTGCCAGCAGCTTAAGATTCGAGCAGTACTTC
TRBJ2-6 TRBV5-6 . . CASSWGGSGANVLTF TGTGCCAGCAGCTGGGGAGGCTCTGGGGCCAACGTCCTGACTTTC
TRBJ1-5 TRBV7-2 . few CASSSEGGQPQHF TGTGCCAGCAGCTCGGAGGGTGGACAGCCCCAGCATTTT
TRBJ2-7 TRBV11-2 . . CASSPAPDGLPHEQYF TGTGCCAGCAGCCCCGCCCCCGACGGACTGCCCCACGAGCAGTACTTC
TRBJ2-3 TRBV5-1 . once CASSLGGADTQYF TGCGCCAGCAGCTTGGGGGGTGCAGATACGCAGTATTTT
TRBJ2-4 TRBV11-2 . . CASSPRGIREPLAKNIQYF TGTGCCAGCAGCCCCCGGGGCATTCGTGAGCCACTAGCCAAAAACATTCAGTACTTC
TRBJ2-3 TRBV6-5 TRBD2 . CASRPGLAPRDTQYF TGTGCCAGCAGACCGGGACTAGCCCCTAGAGATACGCAGTATTTT
TRBJ1-2 TRBV4-1 . once CASSHDTTGRTF TGCGCCAGCAGCCACGACACCACTGGGAGGACCTTC
TRBJ1-2 TRBV15 . many CATSKGEDTTGLYGYTF TGTGCCACCAGCAAAGGGGAGGACACTACAGGCCTCTATGGCTACACCTTC
TRBJ2-7 TRBV19 . . CASSIQGSNYEQYF TGTGCCAGTAGTATACAGGGTTCTAACTACGAGCAGTACTTC
TRBJ2-5 TRBV5-4 . . CASSLPGIETQYF TGTGCCAGCAGCTTGCCAGGGATAGAGACCCAGTACTTC
TRBJ1-5 TRBV7-9 . . CASSFEQANQPQHF TGTGCCAGCAGCTTTGAACAGGCCAATCAGCCCCAGCATTTT
TRBJ2-7 TRBV2 . . CASHTGTSYEQYF TGTGCCAGTCACACAGGGACCTCCTACGAGCAGTACTTC
TRBJ2-3 TRBV11-2 . . CASSLFGQRTDTQYF TGTGCCAGCAGCTTATTCGGACAGCGCACAGATACGCAGTATTTT
TRBJ1-1 TRBV18 . . CASSRIQEYTEAFF TGTGCCAGCTCACGAATACAGGAGTACACTGAAGCTTTCTTT
TRBJ1-3 TRBV28 . once CASSLSRSSGNTIYF TGTGCCAGCAGTTTAAGTCGGTCCTCTGGAAACACCATATATTTT
TRBJ1-2 TRBV29-1 . . CSVRQRDGYTF TGCAGCGTCAGACAGAGGGATGGCTACACCTTC
TRBJ2-2 TRBV7-9 TRBD2 . CASSRGSSGSSGELFF TGTGCCAGCAGCCGGGGTTCTAGCGGGAGCTCCGGGGAGCTGTTTTTT
TRBJ2-2 TRBV19 . . CASSMKSTGELFF TGTGCCAGTAGTATGAAGTCAACCGGGGAGCTGTTTTTT
TRBJ1-4 TRBV7-3 . . CASSLSGGEIDEKLFF TGTGCCAGCAGCTTAAGCGGGGGCGAGATAGATGAAAAACTGTTTTTT
TRBJ2-3 TRBV5-1 . . CASSPDDVGTDTQYF TGCGCCAGCAGCCCCGACGATGTGGGAACAGATACGCAGTATTTT
TRBJ2-5 TRBV19 . . CASSILGQQETQYF TGTGCCAGTAGTATTTTAGGACAGCAAGAGACCCAGTACTTC
TRBJ2-1 TRBV28 TRBD2 . CASSSGEGLAGGGIEQFF TGTGCCAGCAGTTCAGGGGAGGGACTAGCGGGAGGGGGGATTGAGCAGTTCTTC
TRBJ2-1 TRBV6-6 TRBD1 . CASSQGQGAEQFF TGTGCCAGCAGCCAGGGACAGGGGGCAGAGCAGTTCTTC
TRBJ2-7 TRBV18 TRBD1 . CASSPRNRGSYEQYF TGTGCCAGCTCACCACGTAACAGGGGGTCCTACGAGCAGTACTTC
TRBJ2-1 TRBV28 TRBD1 . CASSLYPTGVTWHEQFF TGTGCCAGCAGTTTATACCCTACAGGGGTGACTTGGCATGAGCAGTTCTTC
TRBJ1-1 TRBV2 TRBD1 . CASRKSRDRSFSAFF TGTGCCAGCAGGAAGAGCCGGGACAGGTCTTTTTCAGCTTTCTTT
TRBJ2-5 TRBV7-2 TRBD2 . CASSFIGRARETQYF TGTGCCAGCAGCTTTATCGGGAGGGCCCGAGAGACCCAGTACTTC
TRBJ2-2 TRBV7-9 . few CASATAGELFF TGTGCCAGCGCTACGGCCGGGGAGCTGTTTTTT
TRBJ2-7 TRBV11-2 . . CASRYDGDYEQYF TGTGCCAGCCGATACGATGGGGACTACGAGCAGTACTTC